The clone carrying this TCR beta chain came up many times. Its antigen is unknown. The germline CDR1 and CDR2 sequences are LNHDA and SQIVND (reference sequence). The CDR3 has 16 amino acids. The ends lost 7 bases at V and 7 bases at J; junction bases unmatched: 16. The data were obtained in a study of breast tumors, draining lymph nodes, adjacent tissues. Study-wide results and caveats: The lymph node origin of tumor T cells was framed as consistent with a hypothesis, not demonstrated. Data fit most tumor T cells coming from lymph node, expanding in tumor. Tumor TCR diversity was below lymph nodes but above nontumor tissue.

From the multiplex PCR reads, TCRdb called clonotypes with MiXCR, one entry per CDR3 protein. Of over 60,000 distinct CDR3 sequences listed, less than 60% are singletons. The source of this sequence is a female donor with breast cancer. Some clones in this sample may be carry-over from other donors' samples. Sequences were obtained from breast tumor tissue. This chain connects TRBV19 to TRBJ1-2; 9 bases match TRBD1. The CDR3 bases are TGTGCCAGTATCCTAGGAGGGACAGGGACCACCGGTGGCTACACCTTC. It specifies CASILGGTGTTGGYTF. The full variable domain, rest sourced from reference TRBV19 and TRBJ1-2, is DGGITQSPKYLFRKEGQNVTLSCEQNLNHDAMYWYRQDPGQGLRLIYYSQIVNDFQKGDIAEGYSVSREKKESFPLTVTSAQKNPTAFYLCASILGGTGTTGGYTFGSGTRLTVV.